The clone carrying this T cell receptor beta chain appeared many times. The authors prepared the TCRbeta library with unique molecular identifiers. TCRdb analysed the PCR reads with MiXCR anew, one entry per CDR3 protein. The sample records hundreds of thousands of distinct CDR3 sequences, roughly a tenth being singletons. The ends lost 5 bases at V and 4 bases at J; junction bases unmatched: 13. The CDR3 runs to 17 residues. Per the germline V gene, CDR1 is SGHTA and CDR2 is FQGNSA. This record comes from a study of T-cell reconstitution after alpha-beta-depleted transplantation in children. This chain connects TRBV7-2 to TRBJ1-2; 10 nucleotides line up with TRBD1. Sequenced here: PBMCs from the stem cell graft donor, sampled from the stem cell graft. This receptor was taken from a human donor who donated a stem cell graft to a child with acute myeloid leukemia. In nucleotides, the CDR3 is TGTGCCAGCAGCCCCCGACAGGGGGCAGAAGTTGCCTATGGCTACACCTTC. The encoded protein is CASSPRQGAEVAYGYTF.